The subject of this entry is one T cell receptor (beta chain). The record originates from a study of T cell changes during pregnancy in multiple sclerosis. The repertoire was sequenced with immunoSEQ multiplex PCR; TCRdb's copy has only in-frame clones and lacks some. The data show roughly 42,000 clones, 70% to 90% seen once. The sequence was obtained from a female donor with multiple sclerosis, enrolled in a pregnancy study. Source: CD4+ T cells from peripheral blood mononuclear cells, taken in the first trimester of pregnancy.

CDR3 DNA: TGTGCCAGCAGCCAGTTGACAGGGATAAACACTGAAGCTTTCTTT. Its translation is CASSQLTGINTEAFF. The J gene is TRBJ1-1, the V gene TRBV14; 7 nucleotides agree with TRBD1. CDR3 length: 15 residues. The germline V gene encodes CDR1 SGHDN and CDR2 FVKESK. Trimming at V came to 3 bases and at J to 2 bases, leaving 6 bases not matched to a gene. The variable domain in full, completed from reference TRBV14 and TRBJ1-1, reads EAGVTQFPSHSVIEKGQTVTLRCDPISGHDNLYWYRRVMGKEIKFLLHFVKESKQDESGMPNNRFLAERTGGTYSTLKVQPAELEDSGVYFCASSQLTGINTEAFFGQGTRLTVV.